The 19 T cell receptor beta chains below were found in one sample sequenced in a study of T cells in women clearing cervical HPV infection. Repertoires were generated with immunoSEQ multiplex PCR, while TCRdb's copy carries only in-frame clones and drops some. The sample data list about 15,000 clones. The sample comprised blood buffy coat. These receptors were taken from a woman between 18 and 70 years old with a cervical HPV16 infection that either progressed to CIN3+ or cleared (not recorded which).

To note about this clone: The read stops 3 residues short of the end of the CDR3; the missing end is completed from the germline J gene. The chain is built from TRBV7-9 and TRBJ2-5, with 10 bases matching TRBD2. The CDR3 consists of 14 residues. V was pared by 5 bases and J by 2 bases, with 2 bases of the junction left unmatched. Germline V gene lookup returns CDR1 SEHNR and CDR2 FQNEAQ (reference sequence). CDR3 sequence: CASSRGLAQETQYF. CDR3 DNA (partial): TGTGCCAGCAGCAGGGGACTAGCGCAAGAGACC.

This CDR3 reads CASSNQDRGGWPQYF. The sequenced part of the CDR3 DNA is TGTGCCAGTAGTAATCAGGACAGGGGGGGATGGCCG. The chain has TRBV19 and TRBJ2-3; 10 bases agree with TRBD1. Read coverage stops 3 residues before the CDR3 terminus; the germline J gene supplies the remainder. Germline CDR1 is LNHDA and CDR2 is SQIVND (reference sequence). This CDR3 comprises 15 residues.

Points on this clone: The missing CDR3 end, 3 residues past where the read stops, is filled in from the germline J gene. This sequence joins TRBV29-1 and TRBJ2-3, with TRBD2 identical over 7 bases. CDR3 length: 14 residues. Trimming cost V 0 bases and J 7 bases; bases outside gene matches: 7. Germline assignment: CDR1 SQVTM and CDR2 ANQGSEA. CDR3 sequence: CSVEDRGGDYTQYF. The CDR3 DNA, read in part, is TGCAGCGTTGAAGATCGCGGGGGAGATTATACG.

Concerning this clone: The read finishes 3 residues shy of the CDR3 end, and the germline J gene is used to complete it. The chain combines TRBV7-8 with TRBJ2-7, with D maybe TRBD2 (6 bases). Germline CDR1 is SGHVS and CDR2 is FQNEAQ. V was clipped by 4 bases and J by 6 bases, with 7 bases between them. The CDR3 spans 11 residues. CDR3 sequence reads: CASSYSGEQYF. The CDR3 bases that were read are TGTGCCAGCAGCTATAGCGGCGAG. Full variable domain (missing parts from reference TRBV7-8 and TRBJ2-7): GAGVSQSPRYKVAKRGQDVALRCDPISGHVSLFWYQQALGQGPEFLTYFQNEAQLDKSGLPSDRFFAERPEGSVSTLKIQRTQQEDSAVYLCASSYSGEQYFGPGTRLTVT.

Note on this clone: The read halts 3 residues ahead of the CDR3 end, with the missing end drawn from the germline J gene. This chain uses TRBV7-9 with TRBJ1-4; 7 bases map to TRBD1. Germline V gene lookup returns CDR1 SEHNR and CDR2 FQNEAQ (reference sequence). V shed 1 base and J 7 bases; nucleotides not matched to a gene: 3. CDR3 length: 14 amino acids. The CDR3 sequence is CASSLDRGAEKLFF. The CDR3 DNA, read in part, is TGTGCCAGCAGCTTAGACAGGGGTGCTGAAAAA.

Comment on this clone: The CDR3 extends 3 residues past the end of the read, so its final part is completed from the germline J gene. The chain carries TRBV19 and TRBJ2-7, with D possibly TRBD1 on 5 matching bases. There are 15 residues in the CDR3. Trimming shortened V by 6 bases and J by 1 base, and 16 bases separated the two germline ends. CDR1 and CDR2 (germline): LNHDA, SQIVND (reference sequence). The CDR3 is CASSVSGRGSYEQYF. CDR3 bases read: TGTGCCAGTAGCGTCTCAGGTAGGGGTTCCTACGAG.

On this clone: The read falls 3 residues short of the CDR3 end, and the missing part is taken from the germline J gene. V is TRBV28 and J is TRBJ2-3, with a possible D match to TRBD1 (6 bases). CDR1 is MDHEN and CDR2 is SYDVKM in the germline V gene. Trimming cost V 6 bases and J 4 bases, with 20 bases left between them. This CDR3 contains 16 residues. The CDR3 spells CASSLIQGYRADTQYF. The CDR3 DNA, read in part, is TGTGCCAGCAGCCTCATCCAGGGGTACAGGGCAGATACG.

The CDR3 spells CASSYGLYSNQPQYF. Partial CDR3 DNA: TGTGCCAGCAGTTATGGTTTGTATAGCAATCAGCCG. This chain uses TRBV6-2 or TRBV6-3 with TRBJ2-3; unclear D gene. The CDR3 goes on 3 residues after the read ends, and that part is filled in from the germline J gene. Germline-derived CDR1 and CDR2 are MNHEY and SVGEGT. The CDR3 is 15 residues long.

Concerning this clone itself: The CDR3 end is not reached by the read, which stops 3 residues before it; the germline J gene fills it in. The rearrangement uses TRBV14 and TRBJ2-3; D may be TRBD2 (7 bases). The CDR3 contains 19 residues. Trimming stripped 1 base from V and 3 bases from J, with 23 bases between. Germline V lookup: CDR1 SGHDN, CDR2 FVKESK. This CDR3 reads CASSQGRRGAHLITDTQYF. The sequenced part of the CDR3 DNA is TGTGCCAGCAGCCAAGGTCGCCGGGGGGCCCACCTAATAACAGATACG.

A word on this clone: Read sequence stops 3 residues before the CDR3 end, and the germline J gene provides the missing end. This chain links TRBV20-1 with TRBJ2-7; no clear D. V was clipped by 4 bases and J by 0 bases, with 16 bases between them. CDR1 is DFQATT, CDR2 SNEGSKA, per germline (reference sequence). This CDR3 spans 15 amino acids. The CDR3 bases that were read are TGCAGTGCTAATACGGGTGAACCTTTCTCCTACGAG. Translated: CSANTGEPFSYE. The full-length CDR3 reads as CSANTGEPFSYEQYF.

As concerns this clone: With the read ending 3 residues before the CDR3 end, the germline J gene is used to fill in that end. J is TRBJ2-2 and V is TRBV7-9, with D possibly being TRBD1 (6 bases). CDR1 and CDR2 (germline): SEHNR, FQNEAQ (reference sequence). There are 14 residues in the CDR3. The CDR3 bases that were read are TGTGCCAGCAGCTTAGGCACAGGGTTTGAAAAG. This translates into CASSLGTGFEK. The complete CDR3 protein is CASSLGTGFEKLFF. Filled out from reference TRBV7-9 and TRBJ2-2, the complete variable domain reads DTGVSQNPRHKITKRGQNVTFRCDPISEHNRLYWYRQTLGQGPEFLTYFQNEAQLEKSRLLSDRFSAERPKGSFSTLEIQRTEQGDSAMYLCASSLGTGFEKLFFGEGSRLTVL.

For this clone: The read ends 3 residues shy of where the CDR3 ends; the end is completed using the germline J gene. The chain is built from TRBV9 and TRBJ2-2; TRBD1 is a possible D gene (6 bases). CDR1 and CDR2 from the germline V gene are SGDLS and YYNGEE. CDR3 length: 16 residues. The CDR3 spells CASSRGQSIYNSPLFF. CDR3 DNA (partial): TGTGCCAGCAGCCGTGGACAGTCAATCTATAATTCACCG.

To note about this clone: The CDR3 goes on 3 residues after the read ends, and that part is filled in from the germline J gene. The V call is TRBV19, the J call TRBJ2-1, with 8 bases matching TRBD2. There are 15 residues in the CDR3. Germline CDR1 LNHDA, CDR2 SQIVND (reference sequence). The V gene end was trimmed by 5 bases and the J gene end by 0 bases; junction bases not matched to a gene: 3. This chain's CDR3 is CASSPRGDSYNEQFF. Incomplete CDR3 DNA: TGTGCCAGTAGTCCGCGGGGGGACTCCTACAATGAG.

Turning to this clone: The sequenced fragment ends 3 residues before the CDR3 boundary, so the rest is inferred from the germline J gene. The chain employs TRBV11-2 and TRBJ2-5; D is possibly TRBD1 (5 bases). V dropped 3 bases and J dropped 5 bases, with 13 bases sitting between them. There are 14 residues in the CDR3. Germline CDR1 SGHAT, CDR2 FQNNGV. The CDR3 protein is CASSFSDITETQYF. CDR3 DNA (partial): TGTGCCAGCAGCTTTTCGGACATCACGGAGACC.

For this clone: The CDR3 end is not reached by the read, which stops 3 residues before it; the germline J gene fills it in. The chain couples TRBV6-2 or TRBV6-3 to TRBJ2-3; 8 nucleotides align to TRBD1. The CDR3 is 16 residues long. The germline CDR1 and CDR2 sequences are MNHEY and SVGEGT. The CDR3 protein is CASSSHRTGFGETQYF. The sequenced CDR3 bases are TGTGCCAGCAGTTCCCACCGGACAGGGTTCGGGGAGACG.

On this clone itself: The read falls 3 residues short of the CDR3 end, and the missing part is taken from the germline J gene. The gene calls are TRBV18 and TRBJ2-4; a possible D gene is TRBD1 (5 bases). The length of the CDR3 is 13 residues. Germline loops: CDR1 KGHSH, CDR2 LQKENI. Partial CDR3 DNA: TGTGCCAGCTCAGAGACAGAAGAGTATGGT. Its translation: CASSETEEYG. The CDR3 in its entirety is CASSETEEYGQYF.

Details on this clone: The read falls 3 residues short of the CDR3 end, and the missing part is taken from the germline J gene. This sequence joins TRBV20-1 and TRBJ2-2; 7 bases map to TRBD1. This CDR3 has 18 residues. Trimming at V came to 0 bases and at J to 1 base, leaving 11 bases not matched to a gene. Germline V gene data show CDR1 as DFQATT and CDR2 as SNEGSKA (reference sequence). Partial CDR3 DNA: TGCAGTGCTAGAGATCCAAGGGACAGATACAAGAACACCGGGGAG. Its protein is CSARDPRDRYKNTGE. The full CDR3 sequence reads CSARDPRDRYKNTGELFF.

A note on this clone: Sequencing ends 3 residues short of the CDR3 end; the germline J gene provides the rest. This rearrangement joins TRBV6-1 to TRBJ2-1; 7 bases align to TRBD2. The CDR3 loop spans 14 amino acids. Germline V lookup: CDR1 MNHNS, CDR2 SASEGT. V shed 4 bases and J 4 bases; nucleotides not matched to a gene: 4. This CDR3 is CASSVMGLYNEQFF. The part of the CDR3 DNA that was read is TGTGCCAGCAGTGTGATGGGACTATACAATGAG.

On this clone itself: The read comes to an end 3 residues before the CDR3 does, leaving the germline J gene to fill in the end. The chain joins TRBV28 to TRBJ2-3; no definite D call. The V gene's germline CDR1 is MDHEN and CDR2 SYDVKM. The CDR3 sequence is 14 residues long. The germline V and J ends were trimmed by 2 bases and 2 bases, with 8 bases remaining between them. The sequenced CDR3 bases are TGTGCCAGCAGTTTAATCCCCTACACAGATACG. This translates into CASSLIPYTDT. The full CDR3 is CASSLIPYTDTQYF. Complete variable domain (other parts from reference TRBV28 and TRBJ2-3): DVKVTQSSRYLVKRTGEKVFLECVQDMDHENMFWYRQDPGLGLRLIYFSYDVKMKEKGDIPEGYSVSREKKERFSLILESASTNQTSMYLCASSLIPYTDTQYFGPGTRLTVL.